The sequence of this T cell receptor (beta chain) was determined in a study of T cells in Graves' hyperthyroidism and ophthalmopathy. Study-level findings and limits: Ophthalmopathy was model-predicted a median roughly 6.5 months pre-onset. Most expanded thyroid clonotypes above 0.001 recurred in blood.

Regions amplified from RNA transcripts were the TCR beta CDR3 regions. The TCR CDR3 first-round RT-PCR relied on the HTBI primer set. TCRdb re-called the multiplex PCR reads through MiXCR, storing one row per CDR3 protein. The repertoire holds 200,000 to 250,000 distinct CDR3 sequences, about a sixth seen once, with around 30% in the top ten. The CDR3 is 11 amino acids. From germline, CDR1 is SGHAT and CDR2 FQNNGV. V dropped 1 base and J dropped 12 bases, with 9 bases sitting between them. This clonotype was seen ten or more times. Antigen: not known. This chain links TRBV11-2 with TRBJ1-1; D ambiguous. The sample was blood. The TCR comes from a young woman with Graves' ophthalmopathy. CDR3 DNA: TGTGCCAGCAGCTTAGGTGGACCGACTTTCTTT. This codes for CASSLGGPTFF.